Shown below are 26 T cell receptor beta chains from a single sample sequenced in a study of shared clonotypes between healthy human individuals. Assay used: immunoSEQ multiplex PCR; TCRdb lists only in-frame clones, some missing. The top ten hold approximately 1.7% of the sample, which has nearly 750,000 clones, around 70% seen once. The sequenced sample consisted of memory CD4+ T cells sorted from blood. Stated subset: CD45RA-negative fraction. These receptors all come from a woman in her twenties or thirties in good health.

J is TRBJ2-7 and V is TRBV6-1; D ambiguous. Germline V gene data show CDR1 as MNHNS and CDR2 as SASEGT. This CDR3 is built from 13 residues. V dropped 0 bases and J dropped 0 bases, with 3 bases sitting between them. CDR3 in DNA: TGTGCCAGCAGTGAAGCCGCCTCCTACGAGCAGTACTTC. It translates to CASSEAASYEQYF.

CDR3 residues: CARGAGYVHEQYF. CDR3 DNA sequence: TGTGCCAGGGGGGCAGGGTACGTCCACGAGCAGTACTTC. This sequence joins TRBV6-9 and TRBJ2-7; TRBD1 is a possible D gene (6 bases). Between the trimmed V and J ends, which lost 9 bases and 5 bases, there was a span of 17 bases. Germline CDR1 reads MNHGY; CDR2 reads SVAAGI. The CDR3 sequence is 13 residues long.

This clone was seen only a few times. The chain carries TRBV4-1 and TRBJ1-2; D is ambiguous. Germline CDR1 is MGHRA and CDR2 is YSYEKL. The CDR3 has 14 amino acids. The germline V and J ends were trimmed by 3 bases and 8 bases, with 16 bases remaining between them. The CDR3 region has the DNA TGCGCCAGCAGCCAGGAAACCCGGCGTCGAGGCTACACCTTC. Residues: CASSQETRRRGYTF.

This clone was counted between two and nine times. The chain couples TRBV6-5 to TRBJ2-5; TRBD1 matches 9 bases. Unmatched junction bases numbered 9, after V lost 6 bases and J lost 4 bases. The CDR3 runs 15 residues. Germline V gives CDR1 MNHEY, CDR2 SVGAGI. CDR3 sequence reads: CASRGQGLRAETQYF. DNA of the CDR3: TGTGCCAGCAGGGGACAGGGTCTGAGAGCAGAGACCCAGTACTTC.

The chain carries TRBV5-1 and TRBJ1-1, with a possible D match to TRBD1 (5 bases). Germline CDR1 and CDR2: SGHRS and YFSETQ. The CDR3 consists of 15 residues. The V gene lost 5 bases and the J gene lost 0 bases, with 14 bases spanning the gap. Here the CDR3 reads CASRLEWGVNTEAFF. CDR3 coding DNA: TGCGCCAGCAGACTGGAGTGGGGGGTGAACACTGAAGCTTTCTTT.

The chain combines TRBV2 with TRBJ2-5, with a possible D match to TRBD2 (5 bases). CDR3 length: 12 amino acids. Germline CDR1 is SNHLY and CDR2 is FYNNEI. The germline V and J ends were trimmed by 6 bases and 5 bases, with 10 bases remaining between them. CDR3 sequence: CASREVQETQYF. DNA of the CDR3: TGTGCCAGCAGGGAGGTCCAGGAGACCCAGTACTTC.

On this clone: This sequence may be a read error, since a much larger clone differs from it by one base. The rearrangement uses TRBV5-1 and TRBJ2-2; 8 bases match TRBD2. CDR3 length: 16 amino acids. After removal of 2 bases from V and 0 bases from J, the junction contained 3 bases not matched to a gene. CDR1 is SGHRS and CDR2 is YFSETQ in the germline V gene. The CDR3 DNA reads TGCGCCAGCAGCTTACGACTAGCGTCGAACACCGGGGAGCTGTTTTTT. Encoded protein: CASSLRLASNTGELFF.

The CDR3 nucleotides read TGTGCCAGCAGTCACTACCGAAGGAACACTGAAGCTTTCTTT. Amino acid sequence: CASSHYRRNTEAFF. The chain couples TRBV6-5 to TRBJ1-1; no clear D. Germline CDR1 is MNHEY and CDR2 is SVGAGI. Trimming left V 5 bases short and J 1 base short, with 11 bases between. The CDR3 runs 14 residues.

This chain uses TRBV5-1 with TRBJ2-5, with 9 bases matching TRBD1. The CDR3 is made up of 14 amino acids. Losses at the gene ends were 6 bases for V and 5 bases for J; bases not matched to a gene: 8. CDR1 and CDR2 from the germline V gene are SGHRS and YFSETQ. The CDR3, as DNA: TGCGCCAGCACGGGGACAGGGTCGGGCGAGACCCAGTACTTC. Its protein is CASTGTGSGETQYF.

This clone was detected only a few times. The chain recombines TRBV18 with TRBJ2-1; 8 bases are a match to TRBD2. Germline CDR1 is KGHSH and CDR2 is LQKENI. The trim removed 3 bases at V and 5 bases at J, leaving 9 bases unmatched. The CDR3 contains 16 residues. CDR3 sequence: CASSPGLAGPDNEQFF. The CDR3 DNA reads TGTGCCAGCTCACCCGGACTAGCAGGGCCCGACAATGAGCAGTTCTTC.

The rearrangement links TRBV11-3 to TRBJ2-7, with unresolved D. The CDR3 contains 16 residues. Trimming removed 0 bases from V and 2 bases from J, with 14 bases in between. Germline V gene sequence: CDR1 SGHNT, CDR2 YENEEA. The CDR3 spells CASSLDSTTVTYEQYF. The DNA for the CDR3 is TGTGCCAGCAGCTTAGATAGTACTACTGTCACCTACGAGCAGTACTTC.

This chain connects TRBV9 to TRBJ2-2; D is perhaps TRBD1 or TRBD2 (5 bases each). Germline V gene data show CDR1 as SGDLS and CDR2 as YYNGEE. The V end lost 4 bases, the J end lost 4 bases, and 17 bases lay between the germline ends. The CDR3 contains 16 residues. DNA for the CDR3: TGTGCCAGCAGCACCCCTCAGGGCGGGCTCACCGGGGAGCTGTTTTTT. Residues: CASSTPQGGLTGELFF.

This clone was observed a few times. This chain connects TRBV10-2 to TRBJ1-1; 7 bases agree with TRBD1. The germline V gene has CDR1 WSHSY and CDR2 SAAADI. This CDR3 is built from 15 residues. V lost 5 bases to trimming and J lost 1 base; unmatched junction nucleotides: 7. The CDR3 DNA follows: TGCGCCAGCAGTCTCTCCTGGACAGGGAACACTGAAGCTTTCTTT. It encodes CASSLSWTGNTEAFF.

This chain joins TRBV5-1 and TRBJ2-1; maybe TRBD1 (5 bases). The CDR3 is 15 residues long. Looked up from germline, CDR1 is SGHRS and CDR2 is YFSETQ. V lost 4 bases, J lost 1 base, and 12 bases lay in between. The DNA for the CDR3 is TGCGCCAGCAGCCACGACAGCCAATCCTACAATGAGCAGTTCTTC. Its protein is CASSHDSQSYNEQFF.

The chain links TRBV4-1 to TRBJ2-1, with TRBD2 identical over 12 bases. The V gene end was trimmed by 6 bases and the J gene end by 7 bases; junction bases not matched to a gene: 4. In germline, CDR1 is MGHRA, CDR2 YSYEKL. The CDR3 has 14 amino acids. The CDR3 DNA follows: TGCGCCAGCAGACTAGCGGGAGGATCAAATGAGCAGTTCTTC. This translates into CASRLAGGSNEQFF.

This clone was counted only a few times. The CDR3 nucleotides are TGTGCCACGTACAGGGAAAACACCATATATTTT. Its translation is CATYRENTIYF. The chain couples TRBV6-1 to TRBJ1-3; maybe TRBD1 (6 bases). The CDR3 sequence is 11 residues long. The V end was cut by 10 bases, the J end by 6 bases, with 10 bases between. Germline CDR1 MNHNS, CDR2 SASEGT.

The gene calls are TRBV18 and TRBJ1-1, with unresolved D. The CDR3 is 13 amino acids. CDR1 is KGHSH, CDR2 LQKENI, per germline. The ends were cut back, 4 bases at V and 1 base at J, with 7 bases in the middle. The CDR3 sequence is CASSLNRNTEAFF. The CDR3 DNA is TGTGCCAGCTCACTGAATAGGAACACTGAAGCTTTCTTT.

This clone has just a few counts. V is TRBV6-5 and J is TRBJ2-3, with D perhaps matching TRBD1 (5 bases). The CDR3 totals 15 residues. The V gene lost 4 bases and the J gene lost 1 base, with 12 bases spanning the gap. Germline V gives CDR1 MNHEY, CDR2 SVGAGI. The CDR3 DNA sequence: TGTGCCAGCAGTTTAGCAGGGAAACGCACAGATACGCAGTATTTT. This gives the protein CASSLAGKRTDTQYF.

Turning to this clone: The same CDR3 is also encoded by other DNA sequences in this sample. The chain employs TRBV11-2 and TRBJ2-3; the D is unclear. The germline CDR1 and CDR2 sequences are SGHAT and FQNNGV. V was trimmed by 5 bases and J by 3 bases, leaving 3 bases between them. The CDR3 is 11 amino acids. The CDR3: CASSHTDTQYF. CDR3 sequence (DNA): TGTGCCAGCAGCCATACAGATACGCAGTATTTT.

The J gene is TRBJ2-5, the V gene TRBV10-2; 9 nucleotides line up with TRBD2. Germline values: CDR1 WSHSY, CDR2 SAAADI. V lost 9 bases to trimming and J lost 5 bases; unmatched junction nucleotides: 16. The CDR3 spans 16 residues. CDR3 sequence reads: CASGGGSGRLTETQYF. CDR3 DNA: TGCGCCAGTGGAGGGGGTAGCGGGAGATTAACCGAGACCCAGTACTTC.

This chain connects TRBV5-1 to TRBJ2-1; D is unresolved. Per the germline V gene, CDR1 is SGHRS and CDR2 is YFSETQ. There are 13 residues in the CDR3. Trimming removed 0 bases at V and 7 bases at J, with 8 bases between. CDR3 loop: CASSLDPVNEQFF. Here the CDR3 DNA reads TGCGCCAGCAGCTTGGACCCCGTGAATGAGCAGTTCTTC.

The V gene is TRBV4-1, the J gene TRBJ2-7; possibly TRBD1 for D (6 bases). V dropped 1 base and J dropped 1 base, with 11 bases sitting between them. The CDR3 runs to 15 residues. Looked up from germline, CDR1 is MGHRA and CDR2 is YSYEKL. CDR3 loop: CASSQGNRDSYEQYF. CDR3 nucleotides: TGCGCCAGCAGCCAAGGTAACAGGGATTCCTACGAGCAGTACTTC.

As regards this clone: This sample includes further DNA sequences coding for the same CDR3. The V call is TRBV5-1, the J call TRBJ2-1; 11 bases match TRBD2. The CDR3 extends over 15 amino acids. CDR1 and CDR2 (germline): SGHRS, YFSETQ. Losses at the gene ends were 4 bases for V and 4 bases for J; bases not matched to a gene: 4. CDR3 bases: TGCGCCAGCAGCATAGGACTAGCGGGTTACAATGAGCAGTTCTTC. Its protein is CASSIGLAGYNEQFF.

The chain recombines TRBV5-1 with TRBJ2-7; a possible D gene is TRBD1 (6 bases). Trimming left V 6 bases short and J 3 bases short, with 22 bases between. Germline V gives CDR1 SGHRS, CDR2 YFSETQ. The CDR3 sequence is 16 residues long. The CDR3, as DNA: TGCGCCAGCAAAACCACACAGGGTCATCTAAGCTACGAGCAGTACTTC. It yields the protein CASKTTQGHLSYEQYF.

The chain carries TRBV19 and TRBJ2-1; 8 bases fit TRBD2. In germline, CDR1 is LNHDA, CDR2 SQIVND (reference sequence). The CDR3 spans 15 residues. V shed 8 bases and J 4 bases; nucleotides not matched to a gene: 10. The CDR3 loop reads CASRGPGLVYNEQFF. Written as DNA, the CDR3 is TGTGCCAGTCGCGGGCCGGGACTAGTTTACAATGAGCAGTTCTTC.

The rearrangement joins TRBV5-5 to TRBJ2-1, with D tentatively TRBD2 (6 bases). This CDR3 is built from 14 residues. Germline CDR1 is SGHKS and CDR2 is YYEKEE (reference sequence). V was shortened by 2 bases and J by 0 bases, with 6 bases between the two germline ends. CDR3 in amino acids: CASSFGSSYNEQFF. Written as DNA, the CDR3 is TGTGCCAGCAGCTTCGGGAGCTCCTACAATGAGCAGTTCTTC.